The rows below give T cell receptor beta chains drawn from one sample of a study of blood T cell repertoires in COVID-19. Assay used: immunoSEQ multiplex PCR; TCRdb lists only in-frame clones, some missing. This table has more than 150,000 clones, approximately 79% appearing once. Sequencing was carried out using peripheral blood. These receptors were obtained from a man aged 45-60 years who had recovered from COVID-19. CDR3s include the opening cysteine and the closing phenylalanine or tryptophan. The order of the fields is V gene, CDR3 length, CDR3 protein.

>TRBV7-9|14
CASSLMADYNEQFF
>TRBV20-1|11
CSFTGGTEAFF
>TRBV6-4|13
CASSDGRYTEAFF
>TRBV24-1|12
CATSDAGTGYTF
>TRBV19|14
CASSMVSAGREQYF
>TRBV28|13
CASRRQDQETQYF
>TRBV20-1|13
CSASGYKTYEQYF
>TRBV5-6|16
CASSPGTSGRDNEQFF
>TRBV6-5|13
CASSYSAVREQYF
>TRBV7-2|16
CASSSGQGADWNTIYF
>TRBV4-1|16
CASRAWGQVNTGELFF
>TRBV11-2|15
CASSLGTGGDTEAFF
>TRBV15|16
CATSPGPGQGYLGAFF
>TRBV7-9|16
CASSTEGQGRGYGYTF
>TRBV7-9|12
CASSQQSPEAFF
>TRBV7-9|16
CASSDPTGGSNYGYTF
>TRBV30|12
CAGQGAGHEAFF
>TRBV30|14
CAWSWGEGANVLTF
>TRBV6-5|15
CASSYSIAGAYGYTF
>TRBV30|13
CAWSVAVMGELFF
>TRBV10-3|15
CAISLSGRGSYEQYF
>TRBV11-2|16
CASRPPGQGSLGEQFF
>TRBV18|13
CASSPPLTDTQYF
>TRBV24-1|14
CATSDRGYNQPQHF
>TRBV27|15
CASSSGQGGYEKLFF
>TRBV27|15
CASSLHRGFNEKLFF
>TRBV18|13
CASSRNDNSPLHF
>TRBV2|19
CASRPASLAGGGSTDTQYF
>TRBV21-1|16
CASSKPLGTEYNEQFF
>TRBV10-1|15
CASSESSGSLDEQYF
>TRBV29-1|15
CSVLGLAGFPYEQYF
>TRBV6-6|14
CATCGTSGSDEQFF